This T cell receptor (beta chain) derives from a study of blood T cell repertoires in COVID-19. Overall study: PBMCs, B-cell-depleted T cells, or T cells were the source of the cDNA or gDNA that made up the material.

Only in-frame clones appear in the TCRdb table, and some are missing; sequencing was by immunoSEQ multiplex PCR. The sample has fewer than 300,000 clones; 65% to 85% are singletons. In germline, CDR1 is SGHTA, CDR2 FQGNSA. J gave up 7 bases and V 1 base, and 7 bases lay outside the gene matches. This CDR3 contains 16 residues. The material sequenced was peripheral blood. The clonotype originates from a human donor with COVID-19, enrolled during active disease. The donor label of this sample is uncertain. J is TRBJ2-1 and V is TRBV7-2, with TRBD2 matching 10 bases. CDR3 region: CASSLEGLAGVNEQFF. CDR3 sequence (DNA): TGTGCCAGCAGCTTAGAAGGGCTAGCGGGAGTGAATGAGCAGTTCTTC. Based on the CDR3 plus reference TRBV7-2 and TRBJ2-1, the full variable domain is GAGVSQSPSNKVTEKGKDVELRCDPISGHTALYWYRQSLGQGLEFLIYFQGNSAPDKSGLPSDRFSAERTGGSVSTLTIQRTQQEDSAVYLCASSLEGLAGVNEQFFGPGTRLTVL.